Below, 18 T cell receptor beta chains from the same sample are listed, as sequenced in a study of cytotoxic CD8 clonotypes in ibrutinib-treated CLL. Data came from immunoSEQ multiplex PCR; TCRdb stores just in-frame clones and leaves some out. The sample shows hundreds of thousands of clones, approximately 79% of them seen only once. The sequenced sample was PBMCs, obtained after 12 months of ibrutinib treatment. Every receptor here comes from a human donor with chronic lymphocytic leukemia.

V and J are TRBV7-9 and TRBJ1-6; 9 bases line up with TRBD1. Germline CDR1 is SEHNR and CDR2 is FQNEAQ (reference sequence). The CDR3 has 16 residues. V was clipped by 3 bases and J by 3 bases; unmatched bases: 3. The CDR3 nucleotides are TGTGCCAGCAGCTTGACAGGGGGTCGCTATAATTCACCCCTCCACTTT. It is translated as CASSLTGGRYNSPLHF. The variable domain in full, completed from reference TRBV7-9 and TRBJ1-6, reads DTGVSQNPRHKITKRGQNVTFRCDPISEHNRLYWYRQTLGQGPEFLTYFQNEAQLEKSRLLSDRFSAERPKGSFSTLEIQRTEQGDSAMYLCASSLTGGRYNSPLHFGNGTRLTVT.

V gene TRBV7-9 combines with J gene TRBJ1-2, with D possibly TRBD1 on 5 matching bases. Germline CDR1 is SEHNR and CDR2 is FQNEAQ (reference sequence). The CDR3 covers 17 residues. V lost 6 bases, J lost 3 bases, and 23 bases lay in between. CDR3 loop: CASRGGSARVGDYGYTF. The DNA for the CDR3 is TGTGCCAGCAGAGGAGGGAGTGCGAGGGTAGGGGACTATGGCTACACCTTC.

The V gene is TRBV7-6, the J gene TRBJ1-3; D unclear. This CDR3 has 15 amino acids. Trimming left V 1 base short and J 0 bases short, with 7 bases between. The germline V gene has CDR1 SGHVS and CDR2 FNYEAQ. The DNA of the CDR3 is TGTGCCAGCAGCTTAGACCAGTTCTCTGGAAACACCATATATTTT. Translation gives CASSLDQFSGNTIYF. The variable domain in full, completed from reference TRBV7-6 and TRBJ1-3, reads GAGVSQSPRYKVTKRGQDVALRCDPISGHVSLYWYRQALGQGPEFLTYFNYEAQQDKSGLPNDRFSAERPEGSISTLTIQRTEQRDSAMYRCASSLDQFSGNTIYFGEGSWLTVV.

The rearrangement links TRBV30 to TRBJ1-2, with 11 bases identical to TRBD1. CDR1 GTSNPN and CDR2 SVGIG come from the germline V gene (reference sequence). The V and J ends lost 4 bases and 2 bases, in that order; junction bases with no gene match: 3. This CDR3 has 14 amino acids. The chain's CDR3 is CAWTRTGGNYGYTF. CDR3 DNA sequence: TGTGCCTGGACCCGGACAGGGGGCAACTATGGCTACACCTTC.

The chain carries TRBV28 and TRBJ2-7, with TRBD1 as a possible D gene (6 bases). Germline V gene data show CDR1 as MDHEN and CDR2 as SYDVKM. The CDR3 consists of 14 residues. V was shortened by 5 bases and J by 4 bases, with 15 bases between the two germline ends. CDR3 coding DNA: TGTGCCAGCAGTCCCTGGGGGCCAGTGTACGAGCAGTACTTC. Translating it yields CASSPWGPVYEQYF.

This sequence joins TRBV7-6 and TRBJ1-5; maybe TRBD1 (5 bases). The CDR3 spans 15 residues. Germline V gene sequence: CDR1 SGHVS, CDR2 FNYEAQ. Deletions cut 1 base from V and 4 bases from J, with 11 bases between. The DNA of the CDR3 is TGTGCCAGCAGCTTAGAAGGTGGGGGGAATCAGCCCCAGCATTTT. Residues: CASSLEGGGNQPQHF.

The chain links TRBV5-1 to TRBJ2-5; 13 nucleotides align to TRBD2. Trimming took 3 bases from V and 5 from J; bases not matched to a gene: 4. This CDR3 has 15 amino acids. CDR1 and CDR2 (germline): SGHRS, YFSETQ. DNA of the CDR3: TGCGCCAGCAGCTCCACTAGCGGGAGGGCGGAGACCCAGTACTTC. Translated, it gives CASSSTSGRAETQYF.

This clone came up once. The chain is built from TRBV6-1 and TRBJ2-7; the match to TRBD1 covers 8 bases. Germline CDR1 and CDR2: MNHNS and SASEGT. The trim removed 8 bases at V and 3 bases at J, leaving 6 bases unmatched. The CDR3 is 13 amino acids. The CDR3 coding sequence is TGTGCCAGCGGCAACAGGGGGGTCTACGAGCAGTACTTC. It codes for CASGNRGVYEQYF.

The count of this clone is one. V gene TRBV25-1 combines with J gene TRBJ2-7, with D unclear. The CDR3 has 13 amino acids. The V end was cut by 6 bases, the J end by 1 base, with 10 bases between. Germline values: CDR1 MGHDK, CDR2 SYGVNS. CDR3 sequence: CASRQDQSYEQYF. The CDR3 DNA follows: TGTGCCAGCAGACAAGACCAGTCCTACGAGCAGTACTTC.

The gene calls are TRBV27 and TRBJ1-1, with no clear D. Trimming took off 4 bases at V and 4 bases at J, with 10 bases between the two ends. The CDR3 contains 13 residues. Germline lookup yields CDR1 MNHEY and CDR2 SMNVEV (reference sequence). CDR3 DNA sequence: TGTGCCAGCAGTTCCCATCGGGGCACTGAAGCTTTCTTT. Its translation: CASSSHRGTEAFF.

The rearrangement uses TRBV29-1 and TRBJ2-5; D not certain. Trimming cost V 6 bases and J 5 bases, with 7 bases left between them. The CDR3 extends over 10 amino acids. Looked up from germline, CDR1 is SQVTM and CDR2 is ANQGSEA. CDR3 sequence: CSVASETQYF. CDR3 coding DNA: TGCAGCGTCGCATCGGAGACCCAGTACTTC.

CDR3 residues: CASSVEPEDTQYF. In DNA, the CDR3 is TGTGCCAGCAGCGTAGAACCCGAGGATACGCAGTATTTT. The V gene is TRBV9, the J gene TRBJ2-3; D is unresolved. Trimming shortened V by 0 bases and J by 6 bases, and 8 bases separated the two germline ends. The CDR3 is made up of 13 amino acids. CDR1 is SGDLS, CDR2 YYNGEE, per germline. Supplemented by reference TRBV9 and TRBJ2-3, the full variable domain reads DSGVTQTPKHLITATGQRVTLRCSPRSGDLSVYWYQQSLDQGLQFLIQYYNGEERAKGNILERFSAQQFPDLHSELNLSSLELGDSALYFCASSVEPEDTQYFGPGTRLTVL.

V and J are TRBV20-1 and TRBJ2-7, with D unclear. The V and J ends lost 7 bases and 5 bases respectively, with 6 bases between them. Germline V gives CDR1 DFQATT, CDR2 SNEGSKA (reference sequence). This CDR3 spans 9 amino acids. This CDR3 reads CSVLNEQYF. For the CDR3, the DNA is TGCAGTGTATTAAACGAGCAGTACTTC.

The rearrangement uses TRBV13 and TRBJ1-6; no clear D. V shed 1 base and J shed 13 bases, with 11 bases lying between them. The length of the CDR3 is 13 residues. The germline CDR1 and CDR2 sequences are PRHDT and FYEKMQ (reference sequence). CDR3 DNA: TGTGCCAGCAGCTTAGCTCTGACTGGGCCCCTCCACTTT. This encodes CASSLALTGPLHF.

Only a few counts were recorded for this clone. CDR3 loop: CASRSREGGNEQFF. The DNA for the CDR3 is TGTGCCAGCAGGAGCAGGGAAGGGGGCAATGAGCAGTTCTTC. The chain is built from TRBV6-1 and TRBJ2-1; a possible D gene is TRBD1 (6 bases). The CDR3 spans 14 residues. Germline lookup yields CDR1 MNHNS and CDR2 SASEGT. V was trimmed by 6 bases and J by 6 bases, leaving 15 bases between them.

The chain combines TRBV2 with TRBJ2-7; D possibly corresponds to TRBD1 (6 bases). CDR3 length: 13 amino acids. The ends were cut back, 6 bases at V and 7 bases at J, with 16 bases in the middle. Per the germline V gene, CDR1 is SNHLY and CDR2 is FYNNEI. CDR3 residues: CASRGDRQGEQYF. CDR3 coding DNA: TGTGCCAGCAGGGGCGACAGGCAAGGAGAGCAGTACTTC. Drawing the rest from reference TRBV2 and TRBJ2-7, the complete variable domain is EPEVTQTPSHQVTQMGQEVILRCVPISNHLYFYWYRQILGQKVEFLVSFYNNEISEKSEIFDDQFSVERPDGSNFTLKIRSTKLEDSAMYFCASRGDRQGEQYFGPGTRLTVT.

This sequence joins TRBV27 and TRBJ2-7; D gene uncertain. Trimming took 6 bases from V and 7 from J, leaving 13 bases between them. The CDR3 loop spans 12 amino acids. Germline V gene lookup returns CDR1 MNHEY and CDR2 SMNVEV (reference sequence). The CDR3 protein is CASSLEMVEQYF. The CDR3 DNA is TGTGCCAGCAGCCTAGAAATGGTTGAGCAGTACTTC.

The V and J genes are TRBV19 and TRBJ1-4, with D uncertain. Trimming left V 3 bases short and J 4 bases short, with 9 bases between. The CDR3 is 14 amino acids. Germline CDR1 and CDR2: LNHDA and SQIVND (reference sequence). CDR3 coding DNA: TGTGCCAGTAGTATTACAGCGAATAATGAAAAACTGTTTTTT. Its protein is CASSITANNEKLFF.